The 14 T cell receptor beta chains listed next were all sequenced from one sample in a study of cytomegalovirus exposure and HLA in healthy donors. Primers included in the PCR were 60 Vbeta and 13 Jbeta primers. The table came from immunoSEQ multiplex PCR; TCRdb's copy has only in-frame clones and leaves some out. There are fewer than 200,000 clones in the sample; about 80% occur only once, and around 3.7% lies in the top ten. The sequencing input was PBMCs. These receptor sequences come from a man aged 40-55 years in good health and CMV-seropositive.

V and J are TRBV4-1 and TRBJ2-7; TRBD1 agrees at 8 bases. CDR1 and CDR2 from the germline V gene are MGHRA and YSYEKL. The CDR3 contains 14 residues. The V segment lost 0 bases and the J segment 11 bases; nucleotides outside the gene matches: 9. The DNA of the CDR3 is TGCGCCAGCAGCCAAGACTCTGGGTCGGACAGGGAGTACTTC. It specifies CASSQDSGSDREYF.

The chain couples TRBV4-1 to TRBJ2-1, with 8 positions matching TRBD2. Germline CDR1 MGHRA, CDR2 YSYEKL. J lost 3 bases, V lost 1 base, and 2 bases had no gene match. CDR3 length: 15 residues. CDR3 in amino acids: CASSQGLAGYNEQFF. CDR3 in DNA: TGCGCCAGCAGCCAAGGTCTAGCGGGCTACAATGAGCAGTTCTTC.

The J gene is TRBJ2-7, the V gene TRBV7-8; a weak D match, TRBD2 (5 bases). The CDR3 runs 18 residues. V was pared by 4 bases and J by 2 bases, with 24 bases between. Germline CDR1 reads SGHVS; CDR2 reads FQNEAQ. This chain's CDR3 is CASSSPVRRTSKPYEQYF. DNA for the CDR3: TGTGCCAGCAGCTCCCCGGTGCGGAGGACCAGTAAACCCTACGAGCAGTACTTC.

J is TRBJ2-7 and V is TRBV19; D unclear. CDR1 is LNHDA and CDR2 is SQIVND in the germline V gene (reference sequence). The germline V and J ends were trimmed by 5 bases and 0 bases, with 11 bases remaining between them. The CDR3 totals 14 residues. The CDR3 region has the DNA TGTGCCAGTAGTTCGTCCTGGAGCTCCTACGAGCAGTACTTC. Translating it yields CASSSSWSSYEQYF.

The V gene is TRBV7-9, the J gene TRBJ2-1; D might be TRBD2 (5 bases). Germline V CDR1 and CDR2: SEHNR, FQNEAQ (reference sequence). V was shortened by 0 bases and J by 0 bases, with 12 bases between the two germline ends. The CDR3 is 17 amino acids. The CDR3 region is CASSLARGGSSYNEQFF. The CDR3 coding sequence is TGTGCCAGCAGCTTAGCGCGTGGTGGGAGCTCCTACAATGAGCAGTTCTTC. The whole variable domain, filled in from reference TRBV7-9 and TRBJ2-1, reads DTGVSQNPRHKITKRGQNVTFRCDPISEHNRLYWYRQTLGQGPEFLTYFQNEAQLEKSRLLSDRFSAERPKGSFSTLEIQRTEQGDSAMYLCASSLARGGSSYNEQFFGPGTRLTVL.

CDR3: CASSMGQGTEKLFF. The CDR3 DNA follows: TGCGCCAGCAGCATGGGACAGGGGACGGAAAAACTGTTTTTT. The chain couples TRBV5-1 to TRBJ1-4, with 10 nucleotides matching TRBD1. V was pared by 4 bases and J by 8 bases, with 5 bases of the junction left unmatched. The CDR3 has 14 amino acids. CDR1 and CDR2 from the germline V gene are SGHRS and YFSETQ.

The V call is TRBV27, the J call TRBJ1-2; 9 positions match TRBD1. V lost 7 bases to trimming and J lost 8 bases; unmatched junction nucleotides: 8. The CDR3 is 13 amino acids. Germline assignment: CDR1 MNHEY and CDR2 SMNVEV (reference sequence). The CDR3 DNA reads as TGTGCCAGCACCCCCCACAGGGGGCTCGGCTACACCTTC. As protein: CASTPHRGLGYTF.

This clone was counted a single time. The CDR3 is CSATSGAYEQYF. CDR3 sequence (DNA): TGCAGCGCGACTAGCGGGGCTTACGAGCAGTACTTC. V is TRBV29-1 and J is TRBJ2-7; 11 bases align to TRBD2. Germline V gene data show CDR1 as SQVTM and CDR2 as ANQGSEA. The trim removed 7 bases at V and 4 bases at J, leaving 3 bases unmatched. This CDR3 comprises 12 residues.

The J gene is TRBJ2-7, the V gene TRBV6-1; 12 bases are shared with TRBD2. J lost 5 bases, V lost 4 bases, and 9 bases had no gene match. The CDR3 sequence is 16 residues long. Germline V gene data show CDR1 as MNHNS and CDR2 as SASEGT. CDR3 sequence reads: CASSVSGLAGRDEQYF. CDR3 coding DNA: TGTGCCAGCAGTGTTAGTGGACTAGCGGGGCGGGACGAGCAGTACTTC.

This rearrangement joins TRBV7-2 to TRBJ1-4; the D gene is possibly TRBD1 (6 bases). This CDR3 is 15 amino acids long. V was cut by 1 base and J by 11 bases, with 17 bases left in between. Germline CDR1 and CDR2: SGHTA and FQGNSA. The CDR3: CASSLEPGDMRKLFF. CDR3 DNA: TGTGCCAGCAGCTTAGAGCCCGGGGACATGAGGAAACTGTTTTTT.

The V call is TRBV28, the J call TRBJ2-5, with D maybe TRBD2 (6 bases). CDR1 is MDHEN, CDR2 SYDVKM, per germline. This CDR3 is 15 amino acids long. The V end lost 6 bases, the J end lost 5 bases, and 19 bases lay between the germline ends. CDR3 nucleotide sequence: TGTGCCAGCAGATCGACTAGGGGAGGACGGGAGACCCAGTACTTC. It encodes CASRSTRGGRETQYF.

The chain links TRBV27 to TRBJ2-1, with a tentative D call TRBD2 (6 bases). V was cut by 5 bases and J by 10 bases, with 12 bases left in between. From germline, CDR1 is MNHEY and CDR2 SMNVEV (reference sequence). This CDR3 has 12 residues. CDR3 nucleotides: TGTGCCAGCAGTCTTAGCCGGGGGGAGCAGTTCTTC. Its translation: CASSLSRGEQFF.

The rearrangement joins TRBV4-2 to TRBJ2-7; 8 bases are a match to TRBD2. The CDR3 extends over 16 amino acids. Trimming removed 5 bases from V and 0 bases from J; junction bases left unmatched: 9. Germline V CDR1 and CDR2: LGHNA, YNFKEQ. The CDR3 sequence: CASSLGVSGNSYEQYF. The CDR3 nucleotides read TGTGCCAGCAGCTTGGGGGTTAGCGGGAACTCCTACGAGCAGTACTTC.

The chain is built from TRBV7-9 and TRBJ2-2; TRBD1 matches at 7 bases. CDR1 and CDR2 (germline): SEHNR, FQNEAQ (reference sequence). The CDR3 consists of 15 residues. The ends lost 1 base at V and 6 bases at J; junction bases unmatched: 5. The CDR3 DNA reads TGTGCCAGCAGCTTAGGTGACAGGGATGCCGGGGAGCTGTTTTTT. This encodes CASSLGDRDAGELFF.